This T cell receptor (beta chain) was identified during a study of blood T cell repertoires in COVID-19. Repertoires were generated with immunoSEQ multiplex PCR, while TCRdb's copy carries only in-frame clones and drops some. Of 150,000 to 200,000 clones in the sample, roughly 87% are singletons; the top ten hold more than 9.5%. The germline CDR1 and CDR2 sequences are MDHEN and SYDVKM. The J segment lost 4 bases and the V segment lost 3 bases, leaving 8 bases of the junction unmatched. CDR3 length: 17 residues. V and J are TRBV28 and TRBJ2-1, with 11 bases aligning to TRBD2. The TCR was taken from a man in his forties or fifties who had recovered from COVID-19. The sequenced sample consisted of PBMCs or T cells enriched from blood (not recorded which). Here the CDR3 reads CASSFSGLAGHYNEQFF. CDR3 DNA: TGTGCCAGCAGTTTCTCCGGACTAGCGGGTCATTACAATGAGCAGTTCTTC.